This TCR beta chain was captured in a study of blood T cell repertoires in COVID-19. Study-level information: From the United States, Italy and Spain came samples of acute and convalescent COVID-19. From T cells, B-cell-depleted T cells, or PBMCs came the material, which was cDNA or gDNA.

This clone was observed once. Per the original data handling: Estimation of nucleated cell counts was performed using reference gene primer amplification. Only in-frame clones appear in the TCRdb table, and some are missing; sequencing was by immunoSEQ multiplex PCR. That table gives V, J and clone size, and the DNA gave D and trimming. The sample has roughly 110,000 clones; around nine tenths are singletons. This CDR3 region has 14 residues. The V and J ends lost 4 bases and 1 base, in that order; junction bases with no gene match: 3. Germline CDR1 GTSNPN, CDR2 SVGIG (reference sequence). The receptor was isolated from a man between 40 and 49 years old with acute or convalescent COVID-19. Sequenced: peripheral blood. The chain has TRBV30 and TRBJ1-2; 10 nucleotides align to TRBD1. The CDR3 protein is CAWTRDRGNYGYTF. The CDR3 region has the DNA TGTGCCTGGACGCGGGACAGGGGTAACTATGGCTACACCTTC.